These 7 T cell receptor beta chains were sequenced from one sample in a study of T cell repertoires in cytomegalovirus infection. Via MiXCR, TCRdb re-called the reads, giving one row per CDR3 protein. Seen here are 150,000 to 200,000 distinct CDR3 sequences, 14% observed once, and the top ten hold roughly 30%. Input material: PBMCs. The receptors stem from a human donor in good health (CMV status not recorded). Some clones in this sample may be carry-over from other donors' samples.

The CDR3 loop is CAISESPGRDRQETQYF. CDR3 DNA: TGTGCCATCAGTGAGTCCCCGGGGAGAGATCGCCAAGAGACCCAGTACTTC. The chain joins TRBV10-3 to TRBJ2-5, with D perhaps matching TRBD2 (5 bases). The CDR3 sequence is 17 residues long. Per the germline V gene, CDR1 is ENHRY and CDR2 is SYGVKD. V gave up 0 bases and J gave up 1 base, with 15 bases separating them.

This clonotype was counted once. The V and J genes are TRBV4-3 and TRBJ1-1, with a possible D match to TRBD1 (6 bases). The CDR3 has 14 amino acids. V was shortened by 2 bases and J by 5 bases, with 12 bases between the two germline ends. Per germline, CDR1 LGHNA and CDR2 YSLEER. The DNA of the CDR3 is TGCGCCAGCAGCCAAATTACAGGGAATACTGAAGCTTTCTTT. Protein product: CASSQITGNTEAFF.

This clonotype was detected ten times or more. This chain uses TRBV6-5 with TRBJ2-3; possibly TRBD2 for D (6 bases). This CDR3 has 11 residues. Germline loops: CDR1 MNHEY, CDR2 SVGAGI. The V and J ends lost 6 bases and 8 bases respectively, with 9 bases between them. The CDR3 coding sequence is TGTGCCAGCAGGTTGGGAGGTACGCAGTATTTT. Translation: CASRLGGTQYF.

CDR3 sequence (DNA): TGTGCCAGCTGGCCTCGACGGCATACAGATACGCAGTATTTT. Translated: CASWPRRHTDTQYF. V gene TRBV7-8 combines with J gene TRBJ2-3; the D is unclear. With 8 bases removed from V and 3 bases from J, the gap between germline ends came to 15 bases. The CDR3 loop spans 14 amino acids. The germline gives CDR1 SGHVS, CDR2 FQNEAQ.

This chain links TRBV7-2 with TRBJ2-1; TRBD2 is a possible D gene (5 bases). The CDR3 length is 13 residues. Germline assignment: CDR1 SGHTA and CDR2 FQGNSA. The germline V and J ends were trimmed by 5 bases and 5 bases, with 10 bases remaining between them. The CDR3 DNA reads as TGTGCCAGCAGCACACAGACTAACAATGAGCAGTTCTTC. Translating it yields CASSTQTNNEQFF.

The table lists this clonotype with many counts. The DNA for the CDR3 is TGTGCCAGCAGCTTATCCCCGGTGAACACTGAAGCTTTCTTT. Its translation is CASSLSPVNTEAFF. The chain employs TRBV11-3 and TRBJ1-1; unclear D gene. Germline V gives CDR1 SGHNT, CDR2 YENEEA. V lost 2 bases and J 0 bases, leaving 7 bases between the germline ends. There are 14 residues in the CDR3.

This clonotype was found many times. V usage is TRBV4-3 and J usage is TRBJ2-5, with D perhaps matching TRBD2 (6 bases). Germline V gene sequence: CDR1 LGHNA, CDR2 YSLEER. With 0 bases removed from V and 7 bases from J, the gap between germline ends came to 15 bases. The CDR3 runs to 15 residues. In nucleotides, the CDR3 is TGCGCCAGCAGCCAAGAAGGAGGGTACGAAGGGACCCAGTACTTC. It yields the protein CASSQEGGYEGTQYF.